This is a list of T cell receptor beta chains from one sample in a study of cytomegalovirus exposure and HLA in healthy donors. The method was immunoSEQ multiplex PCR; TCRdb's version includes in-frame clones alone and lacks a portion of them. The sample includes roughly 200,000 clones, approximately 78% of them seen just once. The source material was PBMCs. The receptors stem from a woman in her 40s in good health and CMV-seronegative. Each CDR3 is given with its conserved first and last residue. The order of the fields is V gene, CDR3 protein.

v_call: TRBV7-8; cdr3_aa: CASSLREKLFF
v_call: TRBV5-6; cdr3_aa: CASSLGGTSYEQYF
v_call: TRBV13; cdr3_aa: CASSHTGNYEQYF
v_call: TRBV28; cdr3_aa: CASKRSGRSGTQYF
v_call: TRBV9; cdr3_aa: CASSSSQGTEAFF
v_call: TRBV6-1; cdr3_aa: CASSEDRVNTEAFF
v_call: TRBV5-1; cdr3_aa: CASSVWDRGLTSTDTQYF
v_call: TRBV6-1; cdr3_aa: CASRNGLADTDTQYF
v_call: TRBV7-9; cdr3_aa: CASSLGTGGGNQPQHF
v_call: TRBV23-1; cdr3_aa: CASSLSGGKLKHSGNTIYF
v_call: TRBV7-9; cdr3_aa: CASSFPTGTYEQYF
v_call: TRBV10-3; cdr3_aa: CAISGASSEQYF
v_call: TRBV30; cdr3_aa: CAWSLRYEQYF
v_call: TRBV10-1; cdr3_aa: CASSEQVNTGELFF
v_call: TRBV10-1; cdr3_aa: CASSESIWSGKFVQYF
v_call: TRBV13; cdr3_aa: CASSPGTGVATEAFF
v_call: TRBV7-2; cdr3_aa: CASSLGTGPAYEQYF
v_call: TRBV4-1; cdr3_aa: CASSQVTDLETQYF
v_call: TRBV29-1; cdr3_aa: CSVKRGQGTNYGYTF
v_call: TRBV28; cdr3_aa: CASSLGQGATDTQYF
v_call: TRBV19; cdr3_aa: CASRRGSTNEKLFF
v_call: TRBV5-1; cdr3_aa: CASSLTGVSNQPQHF
v_call: TRBV2; cdr3_aa: CASSESRNTEAFF
v_call: TRBV19; cdr3_aa: CASSTSTGGGETQYF
v_call: TRBV5-1; cdr3_aa: CASRMTSGSYEQYF
v_call: TRBV27; cdr3_aa: CASSSLTSTDTQYF
v_call: TRBV15; cdr3_aa: CATSREPGGSYEQYF
v_call: TRBV7-3; cdr3_aa: CASSLRGLGGELFF
v_call: TRBV27; cdr3_aa: CASTSLGRTDTQYF